The 3 T cell receptor beta chains in this list originate from one sample, sequenced in a study of Graves' ophthalmopathy and Graves' hyperthyroidism. The TCR beta CDR3 regions underwent amplification from RNA transcripts. Second-round multiplex PCR came after a first-round RT-PCR that employed HTBI primers. TCRdb itself ran the multiplex PCR reads through MiXCR, one entry per CDR3 protein. The table has around 1.1 million distinct CDR3 sequences, 35% to 45% seen once. Sequencing input: peripheral blood or thyroid tissue (not recorded which). These receptors all stem from an adult man with Graves' hyperthyroidism.

This clonotype has a handful of counts. The V and J genes are TRBV12-3 or TRBV12-4 and TRBJ2-5; TRBD1 matches at 7 bases. This CDR3 has 17 residues. The V and J ends lost 6 bases and 5 bases, in that order; junction bases with no gene match: 18. The CDR3 is CASRPRGTESFQETQYF. CDR3 bases: TGTGCCAGCAGGCCAAGAGGGACAGAAAGTTTTCAGGAGACCCAGTACTTC.

The genes are TRBV20-1 and TRBJ2-7; 7 bases map to TRBD1. Per germline, CDR1 DFQATT and CDR2 SNEGSKA (reference sequence). CDR3 length: 15 amino acids. The J segment lost 3 bases and the V segment lost 0 bases, leaving 8 bases of the junction unmatched. The CDR3 protein is CSARDQTGQDYEQYF. CDR3 nucleotides: TGCAGTGCTAGAGATCAGACAGGGCAGGACTACGAGCAGTACTTC.

This chain connects TRBV11-2 to TRBJ2-3, with 9 bases identical to TRBD2. This CDR3 spans 17 amino acids. Germline V gene lookup returns CDR1 SGHAT and CDR2 FQNNGV. J lost 6 bases, V lost 4 bases, and 14 bases had no gene match. The CDR3 region has the DNA TGTGCCAGCAGCTCCCCCTGGCTAGCGGGGAGAACGGATACGCAGTATTTT. It translates to CASSSPWLAGRTDTQYF.